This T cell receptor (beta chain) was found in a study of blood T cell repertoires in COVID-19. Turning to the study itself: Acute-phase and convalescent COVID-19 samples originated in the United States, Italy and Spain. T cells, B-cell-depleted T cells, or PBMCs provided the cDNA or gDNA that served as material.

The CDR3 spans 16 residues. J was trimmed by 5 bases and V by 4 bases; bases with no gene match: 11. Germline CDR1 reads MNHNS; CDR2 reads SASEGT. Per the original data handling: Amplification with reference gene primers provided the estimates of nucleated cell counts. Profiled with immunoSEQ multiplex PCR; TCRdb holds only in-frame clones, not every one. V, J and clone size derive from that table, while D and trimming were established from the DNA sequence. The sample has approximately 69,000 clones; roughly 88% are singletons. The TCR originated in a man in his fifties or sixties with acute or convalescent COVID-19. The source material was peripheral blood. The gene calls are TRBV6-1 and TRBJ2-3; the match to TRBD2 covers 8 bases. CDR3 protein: CASSGDAGGARDTQYF. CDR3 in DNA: TGTGCCAGCAGTGGCGATGCGGGGGGCGCCCGAGATACGCAGTATTTT.